The T cell receptor beta chain described here comes from a study of blood T cell repertoires in COVID-19. Study-level background: Acute-phase and convalescent COVID-19 samples originated in the United States, Italy and Spain. From T cells, B-cell-depleted T cells, or PBMCs came the material, which was cDNA or gDNA.

Study processing details: Amplifying reference gene primers gave estimates of nucleated cell counts. The protocol was immunoSEQ multiplex PCR, while the TCRdb copy is restricted to in-frame clones and leaves out a portion. V and J calls and clone size are as listed in that table; D and trimming were resolved from the DNA. Of some 83,000 clones in the sample, about 86% were seen once. The CDR3 is 15 amino acids. The germline V and J ends were trimmed by 0 bases and 0 bases, with 8 bases remaining between them. Germline V gene lookup returns CDR1 MGHRA and CDR2 YSYEKL. In the case of this clone: Other DNA sequences in this specimen translate into the identical CDR3.

The specimen sequenced was peripheral blood. This TCR was sampled from a man older than 75 in a cohort sampled during active COVID-19. The V call is TRBV4-1, the J call TRBJ1-1; D perhaps matches TRBD1 (5 bases). CDR3 DNA: TGCGCCAGCAGCCAAGAGGCAGGGATGAACACTGAAGCTTTCTTT. This codes for CASSQEAGMNTEAFF.